This T cell receptor (beta chain) was recorded in a study of blood T cell repertoires in COVID-19. The CDR3 consists of 14 residues. Trimming at V came to 6 bases and at J to 7 bases, leaving 8 bases not matched to a gene. Germline V gene sequence: CDR1 MNHEY, CDR2 SVGAGI. Here immunoSEQ multiplex PCR was the method, and the copy in TCRdb shows in-frame clones only, minus some. This sample has approximately 160,000 clones, with approximately 86% found just once. Sequencing was performed on peripheral blood. The TCR originated in a man in his forties or fifties with active or convalescent COVID-19. The chain combines TRBV6-5 with TRBJ1-4, with 7 bases identical to TRBD1. This CDR3 reads CASRVTGNGEKLFF. The CDR3 nucleotides are TGTGCCAGCAGGGTGACAGGGAATGGTGAAAAACTGTTTTTT.